The 13 T cell receptor beta chains below were found in one sample sequenced in a study of cytomegalovirus exposure and HLA in healthy donors. The PCR had 60 Vbeta and 13 Jbeta primers. Data came from immunoSEQ multiplex PCR; TCRdb stores just in-frame clones and leaves some out. The sample has 70,000 to 95,000 clones; 84% are singletons. The sequencing sample was made of PBMCs. Receptors originate from a woman under 30 in good health and CMV-seropositive.

Only a few counts were recorded for this clone. The chain combines TRBV29-1 with TRBJ2-5; 7 bases map to TRBD1. The CDR3 is 14 residues long. The ends lost 5 bases at V and 5 bases at J; junction bases unmatched: 11. The germline gives CDR1 SQVTM, CDR2 ANQGSEA. The CDR3 region has the DNA TGCAGCGTTTGGACAGGCCGCCTAATGGAGACCCAGTACTTC. It yields the protein CSVWTGRLMETQYF. The whole variable domain, remainder taken from reference TRBV29-1 and TRBJ2-5, is SAVISQKPSRDICQRGTSLTIQCQVDSQVTMMFWYRQQPGQSLTLIATANQGSEATYESGFVIDKFPISRPNLTFSTLTVSNMSPEDSSIYLCSVWTGRLMETQYFGPGTRLLVL.

The chain uses TRBV25-1 and TRBJ2-1; the match to TRBD1 covers 9 bases. Germline CDR1 is MGHDK and CDR2 is SYGVNS. The CDR3 is 15 amino acids. With V trimmed by 4 bases and J by 6 bases, 7 bases remained unmatched. The CDR3 region has the DNA TGTGCCAGCAGTGCGGGACAGGGAGGCCGCAATGAGCAGTTCTTC. Translated: CASSAGQGGRNEQFF.

The rearrangement uses TRBV14 and TRBJ2-5; 11 nucleotides agree with TRBD2. The junction had 5 bases not matched to a gene; V was cut back by 0 bases and J by 5 bases. The length of the CDR3 is 16 residues. Germline CDR1 is SGHDN and CDR2 is FVKESK. CDR3 DNA: TGTGCCAGCAGCCAAGAGGGACTAGCGGCGCGGGAGACCCAGTACTTC. It specifies CASSQEGLAARETQYF. Using reference TRBV14 and TRBJ2-5 for the parts outside the CDR3, the full variable domain is EAGVTQFPSHSVIEKGQTVTLRCDPISGHDNLYWYRRVMGKEIKFLLHFVKESKQDESGMPNNRFLAERTGGTYSTLKVQPAELEDSGVYFCASSQEGLAARETQYFGPGTRLLVL.

J is TRBJ1-2 and V is TRBV9; D unresolved. The CDR3 length is 15 residues. The V end was cut by 3 bases, the J end by 6 bases, with 18 bases between. Looked up from germline, CDR1 is SGDLS and CDR2 is YYNGEE. CDR3 sequence (DNA): TGTGCCAGCAGCGACCCTGGGGAGACCCCGGATGGCTACACCTTC. Its protein is CASSDPGETPDGYTF.

A note on this clone: A read error may account for a junction end that differs from germline. This chain joins TRBV29-1 and TRBJ1-2; tentative D call: TRBD1 (6 bases). CDR1 is SQVTM, CDR2 ANQGSEA, per germline. The length of the CDR3 is 12 residues. The CDR3 DNA sequence: TGCGGCGTTGAAGATCGGGACACAAGCTACACCTTC. It specifies CGVEDRDTSYTF. The entire variable domain, with the rest obtained from reference TRBV29-1 and TRBJ1-2, is as follows: SAVISQKPSRDICQRGTSLTIQCQVDSQVTMMFWYRQQPGQSLTLIATANQGSEATYESGFVIDKFPISRPNLTFSTLTVSNMSPEDSSIYLCGVEDRDTSYTFGSGTRLTVV.

Only a few counts were recorded for this clone. J is TRBJ1-6 and V is TRBV6-1; D remains unclear. The length of the CDR3 is 14 residues. Per germline, CDR1 MNHNS and CDR2 SASEGT. Deletions cut 4 bases from V and 7 bases from J, with 11 bases between. DNA of the CDR3: TGTGCCAGCAGTGGGGAGACCTCAAATTCACCCCTCCACTTT. Translating it yields CASSGETSNSPLHF.

The chain employs TRBV15 and TRBJ1-1; a possible D gene is TRBD1 (6 bases). This CDR3 is built from 13 residues. CDR1 is LNHNV, CDR2 YYDKDF, per germline (reference sequence). Trimming pared 8 bases from V and 3 bases from J, leaving 13 bases between. The CDR3 here is CATRDRIDTEAFF. CDR3 DNA: TGTGCCACCCGAGACAGGATTGACACTGAAGCTTTCTTT.

The chain employs TRBV10-3 and TRBJ1-4; 7 positions match TRBD1. The CDR3 is 14 amino acids. With 4 bases clipped from V and 4 bases from J, the junction kept 3 bases outside the gene matches. Looked up from germline, CDR1 is ENHRY and CDR2 is SYGVKD. DNA of the CDR3: TGTGCCATCAGTGGGGGACAGAGTAATGAAAAACTGTTTTTT. It codes for CAISGGQSNEKLFF.

The chain uses TRBV25-1 and TRBJ2-2, with TRBD2 matching 10 bases. The CDR3 is 18 amino acids. Trimming cost V 4 bases and J 6 bases; bases outside gene matches: 14. Germline loops: CDR1 MGHDK, CDR2 SYGVNS. CDR3 region: CASSVSSGGSELAGELFF. In nucleotides, the CDR3 is TGTGCCAGCAGTGTCTCTAGCGGGGGTTCCGAGTTGGCCGGGGAGCTGTTTTTT.

The J gene is TRBJ2-5, the V gene TRBV2; 8 bases align to TRBD2. The J segment lost 5 bases and the V segment lost 0 bases, leaving 5 bases of the junction unmatched. CDR1 is SNHLY, CDR2 FYNNEI, per germline. The CDR3 spans 15 residues. The CDR3 DNA is TGTGCCAGCAGTGAAGCGCTTAGCGGGGCGGAGACCCAGTACTTC. This encodes CASSEALSGAETQYF. The whole variable domain, filled in from reference TRBV2 and TRBJ2-5, reads EPEVTQTPSHQVTQMGQEVILRCVPISNHLYFYWYRQILGQKVEFLVSFYNNEISEKSEIFDDQFSVERPDGSNFTLKIRSTKLEDSAMYFCASSEALSGAETQYFGPGTRLLVL.

In its sample, this clone was seen once. V gene TRBV19 combines with J gene TRBJ2-7; 8 positions agree with TRBD1. Per germline, CDR1 LNHDA and CDR2 SQIVND (reference sequence). Trimming removed 4 bases from V and 1 base from J; junction bases left unmatched: 3. This CDR3 region has 14 residues. The CDR3 loop reads CASSRGQASYEQYF. For the CDR3, the DNA is TGTGCCAGTAGTAGGGGACAGGCATCCTACGAGCAGTACTTC.

The chain carries TRBV5-6 and TRBJ2-7; TRBD1 matches 8 bases. Germline CDR1 is SGHDT and CDR2 is YYEEEE. V was pared by 3 bases and J by 7 bases, with 3 bases of the junction left unmatched. The CDR3 has 12 residues. In DNA, the CDR3 is TGTGCCAGCAGCTCCACAGGGGGGGAGCAGTACTTC. Its protein is CASSSTGGEQYF.

CDR3 loop: CAWSVRGAGTQFF. The DNA for the CDR3 is TGTGCCTGGAGTGTACGAGGAGCGGGAACGCAGTTCTTC. The rearrangement links TRBV30 to TRBJ2-1; 7 bases are shared with TRBD2. The germline CDR1 and CDR2 sequences are GTSNPN and SVGIG (reference sequence). J gave up 12 bases and V 0 bases, and 8 bases lay outside the gene matches. The CDR3 is 13 residues long.